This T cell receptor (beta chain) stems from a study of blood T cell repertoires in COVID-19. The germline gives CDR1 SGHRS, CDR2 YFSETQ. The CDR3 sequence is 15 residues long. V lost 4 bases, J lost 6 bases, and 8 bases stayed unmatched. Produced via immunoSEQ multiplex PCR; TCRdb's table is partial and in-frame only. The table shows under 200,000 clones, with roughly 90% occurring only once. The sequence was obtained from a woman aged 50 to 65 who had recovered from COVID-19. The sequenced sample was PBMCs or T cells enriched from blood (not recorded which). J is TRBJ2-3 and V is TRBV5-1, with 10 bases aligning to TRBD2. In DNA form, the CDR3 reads TGCGCCAGCAGCAATAGCGGGAGGCAGATCGATACGCAGTATTTT. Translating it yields CASSNSGRQIDTQYF.